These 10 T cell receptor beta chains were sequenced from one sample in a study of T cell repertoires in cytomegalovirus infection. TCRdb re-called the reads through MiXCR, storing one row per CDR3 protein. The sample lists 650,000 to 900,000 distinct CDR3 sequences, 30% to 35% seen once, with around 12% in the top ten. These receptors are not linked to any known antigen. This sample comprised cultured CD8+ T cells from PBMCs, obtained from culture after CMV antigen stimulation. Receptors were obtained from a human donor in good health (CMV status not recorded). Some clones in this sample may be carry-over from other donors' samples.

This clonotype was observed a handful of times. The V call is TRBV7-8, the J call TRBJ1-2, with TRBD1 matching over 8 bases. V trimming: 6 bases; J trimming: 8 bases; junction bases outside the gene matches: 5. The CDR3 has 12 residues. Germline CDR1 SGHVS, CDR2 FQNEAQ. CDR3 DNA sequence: TGTGCCAGCAGAGGGACAGGCGGGGGCTACACCTTC. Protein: CASRGTGGGYTF.

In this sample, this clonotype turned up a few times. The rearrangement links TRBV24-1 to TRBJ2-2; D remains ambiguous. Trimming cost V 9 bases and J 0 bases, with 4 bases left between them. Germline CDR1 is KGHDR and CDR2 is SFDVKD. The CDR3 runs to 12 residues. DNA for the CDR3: TGTGCCACCGACGCGAACACCGGGGAGCTGTTTTTT. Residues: CATDANTGELFF.

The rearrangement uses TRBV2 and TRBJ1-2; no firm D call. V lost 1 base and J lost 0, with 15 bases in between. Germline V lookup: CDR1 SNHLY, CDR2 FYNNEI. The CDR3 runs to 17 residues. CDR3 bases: TGTGCCAGCAGTGAAGTAGTGGCGGCACTACCTAACTATGGCTACACCTTC. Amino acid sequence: CASSEVVAALPNYGYTF. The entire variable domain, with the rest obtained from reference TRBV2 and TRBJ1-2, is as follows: EPEVTQTPSHQVTQMGQEVILRCVPISNHLYFYWYRQILGQKVEFLVSFYNNEISEKSEIFDDQFSVERPDGSNFTLKIRSTKLEDSAMYFCASSEVVAALPNYGYTFGSGTRLTVV.

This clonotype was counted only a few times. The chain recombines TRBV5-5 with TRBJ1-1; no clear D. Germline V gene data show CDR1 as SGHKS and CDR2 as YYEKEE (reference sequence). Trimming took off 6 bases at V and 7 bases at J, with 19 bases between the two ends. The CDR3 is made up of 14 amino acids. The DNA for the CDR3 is TGTGCCAGCACCACGGAGGGCAGGCTCATTGAAGCTTTCTTT. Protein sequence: CASTTEGRLIEAFF.

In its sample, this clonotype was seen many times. The CDR3 region is CASSLGQGVEDQYV. CDR3 coding DNA: TGTGCCAGCAGCTTGGGACAGGGGGTCGAAGATCAGTACGTC. V gene TRBV7-6 combines with J gene TRBJ2-7, with 11 bases aligning to TRBD1. Per the germline V gene, CDR1 is SGHVS and CDR2 is FNYEAQ. This CDR3 has 14 residues. Trimming cost V 3 bases and J 10 bases; bases outside gene matches: 8.

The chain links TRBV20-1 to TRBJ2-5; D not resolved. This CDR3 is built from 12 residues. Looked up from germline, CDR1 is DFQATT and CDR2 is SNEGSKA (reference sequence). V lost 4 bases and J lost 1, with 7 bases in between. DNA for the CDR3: TGCAGTGCTAAACGGACCCAAGAGACCCAGTACTTC. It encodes CSAKRTQETQYF.

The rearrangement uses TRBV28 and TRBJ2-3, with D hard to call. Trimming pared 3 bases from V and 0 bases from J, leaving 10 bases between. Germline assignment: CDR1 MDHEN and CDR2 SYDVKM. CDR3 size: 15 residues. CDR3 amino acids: CASSFGSLSTDTQYF. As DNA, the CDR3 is TGTGCCAGCAGTTTCGGGTCCTTAAGCACAGATACGCAGTATTTT.

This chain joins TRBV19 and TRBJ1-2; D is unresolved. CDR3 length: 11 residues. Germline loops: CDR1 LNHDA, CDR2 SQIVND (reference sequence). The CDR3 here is CATSYHYGYTF. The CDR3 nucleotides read TGTGCTACATCATACCACTATGGCTACACCTTC.

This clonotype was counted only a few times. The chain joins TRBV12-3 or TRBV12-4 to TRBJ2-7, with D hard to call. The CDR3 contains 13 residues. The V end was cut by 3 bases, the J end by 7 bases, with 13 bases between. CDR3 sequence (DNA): TGTGCCAGCAGTTTTGGATTTCTACGAGAGCAGTACTTC. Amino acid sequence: CASSFGFLREQYF.

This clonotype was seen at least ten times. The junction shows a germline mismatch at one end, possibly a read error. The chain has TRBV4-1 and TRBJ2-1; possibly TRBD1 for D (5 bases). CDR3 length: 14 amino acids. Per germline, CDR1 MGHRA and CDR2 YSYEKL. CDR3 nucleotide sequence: TGTGCCAGCAGCCAAGACAGTTCCTACAATGAGCAGTTCTTC. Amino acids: CASSQDSSYNEQFF.